This T cell receptor (beta chain) was captured in a study of control samples from healthy donors and cancer patients. Germline V lookup: CDR1 MDHEN, CDR2 SYDVKM. The CDR3 runs 16 residues. J was trimmed by 3 bases and V by 5 bases; bases with no gene match: 4. Libraries were prepared by immunoSEQ multiplex PCR; TCRdb keeps only in-frame clonotypes and omits some of them. The sample has about 140,000 clones; approximately 94% are singletons. The specimen was blood. This receptor was identified in a man in his forties in good health. V is TRBV28 and J is TRBJ2-2; 12 nucleotides match TRBD2. The CDR3 loop is CASSTGLAGYTGELFF. The CDR3 coding sequence is TGTGCCAGCAGTACCGGACTAGCGGGGTACACCGGGGAGCTGTTTTTT.